This is a list of T cell receptor beta chains from one sample in a study of T cell changes during pregnancy in multiple sclerosis. Profiled with immunoSEQ multiplex PCR; TCRdb holds only in-frame clones, not every one. The repertoire holds about 38,000 clones, with over 90% as singletons. The specimen was CD4+ T cells from peripheral blood mononuclear cells, collected after pregnancy. These receptor sequences come from a female donor in good health, enrolled as a control in a pregnancy study. The CDR3 runs from the conserved cysteine through the conserved F or W. The order of the fields is J gene, clone size, D gene, V gene, CDR3 DNA, CDR3 protein. D genes are given only for firm matches. Size is omitted from some rows. Given values are once, few, many or a class for expanded clones.

TRBJ2-1 | NA | TRBD2 | TRBV29-1 | TGCAGCGGGGGACTAGCGCTCCGAAGCTCCTACAATGAGCAGTTCTTC | CSGGLALRSSYNEQFF
TRBJ1-2 | NA | NA | TRBV5-1 | TGCGCCAGCAGCTTCGGGGGTTCTAACGATGGCTACACCTTC | CASSFGGSNDGYTF
TRBJ2-1 | NA | NA | TRBV5-4 | TGTGCCAGCAGCTTATTACAGTCTTTCGAGCAGTTCTTC | CASSLLQSFEQFF
TRBJ1-1 | few | NA | TRBV4-1 | TGCGCCAGCAGCCACTCCGGGTCCAGGGGTACTGAAGCTTTCTTT | CASSHSGSRGTEAFF
TRBJ2-2 | NA | TRBD2 | TRBV9 | TGTGCCAGCAGCGTAGGGGCTAGCGGGATATCGGCGAACACCGGGGAGCTGTTTTTT | CASSVGASGISANTGELFF
TRBJ1-1 | NA | NA | TRBV7-2 | TGTGCCAGCAGAACAGAAAGGGGCTATTTCACTGAAGCTTTCTTT | CASRTERGYFTEAFF
TRBJ2-7 | NA | NA | TRBV6-1 | TGTGCCAGCATCGAGGGATCCTACGAGCAGTACTTC | CASIEGSYEQYF
TRBJ2-3 | NA | NA | TRBV7-8 | TGTGCCAGCACCTTCTTTAGCGGAACCACAGATACGCAGTATTTT | CASTFFSGTTDTQYF
TRBJ1-2 | NA | TRBD1 | TRBV28 | TGTGCCAGTGGACAGGGGGCGAAAGGCTACACCTTC | CASGQGAKGYTF
TRBJ2-7 | NA | TRBD2 | TRBV18 | TGTGCCAGCTCATCAAGGACTAGCGGGAGAATGGTTTACGAGCAGTACTTC | CASSSRTSGRMVYEQYF
TRBJ2-3 | few | TRBD2 | TRBV6-1 | TGTGCCAGCAAATTTACTAGCGGGGGCACAGATACGCAGTATTTT | CASKFTSGGTDTQYF
TRBJ1-1 | NA | NA | TRBV19 | TGTGCCAGTAGTATAGGAGGGGGGGTTGGCAGGGGTAACACTGAAGCTTTCTTT | CASSIGGGVGRGNTEAFF
TRBJ1-2 | NA | NA | TRBV5-1 | TGCGCCAGCAGCTTCGACAGTCCTAACTATGGCTACACCTTC | CASSFDSPNYGYTF
TRBJ1-2 | NA | NA | TRBV6-5 | TGTGCCAGCAGTCTGGGGGGATATGGCTACACCTTC | CASSLGGYGYTF
TRBJ2-3 | once | NA | TRBV30 | TGTGCCTGGAGTTTGGGGGTAATGGCGGGAAGCACAGATACGCAGTATTTT | CAWSLGVMAGSTDTQYF
TRBJ1-1 | NA | TRBD1 | TRBV12-5 | TGTGCTAGTGGCTACGACAGGGCTACTGAAGCTTTCTTT | CASGYDRATEAFF
TRBJ1-1 | NA | NA | TRBV5-4 | TGTGCCAGCAGCGGGGGGGCTACGGACACTGAAGCTTTCTTT | CASSGGATDTEAFF
TRBJ1-1 | NA | NA | TRBV2 | TGTGCCAGCAGTTACAGAAACACTGAAGCTTTCTTT | CASSYRNTEAFF